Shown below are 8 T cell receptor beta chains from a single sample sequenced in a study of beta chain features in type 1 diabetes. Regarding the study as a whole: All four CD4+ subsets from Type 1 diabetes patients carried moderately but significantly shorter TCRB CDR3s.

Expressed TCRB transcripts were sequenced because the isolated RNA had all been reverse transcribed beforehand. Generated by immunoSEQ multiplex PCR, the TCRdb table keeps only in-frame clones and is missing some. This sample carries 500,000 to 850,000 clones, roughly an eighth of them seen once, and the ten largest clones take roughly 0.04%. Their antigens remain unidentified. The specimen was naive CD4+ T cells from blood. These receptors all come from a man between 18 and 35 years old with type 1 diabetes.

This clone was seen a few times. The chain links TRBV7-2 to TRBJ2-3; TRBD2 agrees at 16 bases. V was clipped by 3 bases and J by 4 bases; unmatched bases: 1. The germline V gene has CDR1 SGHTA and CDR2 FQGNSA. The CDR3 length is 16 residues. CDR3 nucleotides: TGTGCCAGCAGCTTTGGGACTAGCGGGGGGGCAGATACGCAGTATTTT. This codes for CASSFGTSGGADTQYF.

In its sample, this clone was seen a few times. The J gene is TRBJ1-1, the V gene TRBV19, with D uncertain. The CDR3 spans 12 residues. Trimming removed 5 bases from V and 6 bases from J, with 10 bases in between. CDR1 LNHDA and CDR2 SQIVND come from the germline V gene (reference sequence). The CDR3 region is CASSFPRSEAFF. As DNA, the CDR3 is TGTGCCAGTAGTTTCCCCCGCTCTGAAGCTTTCTTT.

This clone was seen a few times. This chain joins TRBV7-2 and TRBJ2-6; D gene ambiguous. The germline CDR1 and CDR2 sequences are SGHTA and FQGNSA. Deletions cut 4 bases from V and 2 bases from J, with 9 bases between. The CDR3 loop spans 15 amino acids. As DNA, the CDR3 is TGTGCCAGCAGCTGGGCTATCACTGGGGCCAACGTCCTGACTTTC. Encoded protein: CASSWAITGANVLTF. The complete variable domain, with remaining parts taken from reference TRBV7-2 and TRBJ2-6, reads GAGVSQSPSNKVTEKGKDVELRCDPISGHTALYWYRQSLGQGLEFLIYFQGNSAPDKSGLPSDRFSAERTGGSVSTLTIQRTQQEDSAVYLCASSWAITGANVLTFGAGSRLTVL.

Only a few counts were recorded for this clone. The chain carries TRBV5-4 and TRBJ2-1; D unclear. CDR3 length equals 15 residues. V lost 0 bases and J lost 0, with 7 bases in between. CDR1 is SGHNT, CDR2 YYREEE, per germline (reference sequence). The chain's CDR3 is CASSLGSHSYNEQFF. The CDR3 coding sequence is TGTGCCAGCAGCTTGGGATCTCACTCCTACAATGAGCAGTTCTTC.

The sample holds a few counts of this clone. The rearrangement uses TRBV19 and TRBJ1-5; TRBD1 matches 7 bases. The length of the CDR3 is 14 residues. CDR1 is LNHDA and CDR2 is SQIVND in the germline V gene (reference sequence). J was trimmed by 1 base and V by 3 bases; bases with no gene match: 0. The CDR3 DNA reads TGTGCCAGTAGTATGACAGGGAGCAATCAGCCCCAGCATTTT. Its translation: CASSMTGSNQPQHF.

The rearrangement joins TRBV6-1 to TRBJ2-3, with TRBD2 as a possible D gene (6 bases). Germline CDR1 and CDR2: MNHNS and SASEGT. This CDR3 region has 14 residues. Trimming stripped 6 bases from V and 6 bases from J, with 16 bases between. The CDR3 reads CASRRLEGGDTQYF. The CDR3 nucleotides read TGTGCCAGCAGAAGACTAGAGGGCGGGGATACGCAGTATTTT.

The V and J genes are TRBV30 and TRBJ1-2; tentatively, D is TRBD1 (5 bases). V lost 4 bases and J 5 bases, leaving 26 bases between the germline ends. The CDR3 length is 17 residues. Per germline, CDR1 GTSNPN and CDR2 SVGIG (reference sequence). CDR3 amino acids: CAWTEGLWGLAPYGYTF. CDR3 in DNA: TGTGCCTGGACCGAAGGGCTGTGGGGCCTTGCCCCATATGGCTACACCTTC. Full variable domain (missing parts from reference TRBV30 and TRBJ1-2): SQTIHQWPATLVQPVGSPLSLECTVEGTSNPNLYWYRQAAGRGLQLLFYSVGIGQISSEVPQNLSASRPQDRQFILSSKKLLLSDSGFYLCAWTEGLWGLAPYGYTFGSGTRLTVV.

CDR3 residues: CASSILGTTNTGELFF. DNA of the CDR3: TGTGCCAGCAGCATCCTCGGGACCACGAACACCGGGGAGCTGTTTTTT. V is TRBV2 and J is TRBJ2-2; either TRBD1 or TRBD2 may fit D (5 bases each). Per the germline V gene, CDR1 is SNHLY and CDR2 is FYNNEI. This CDR3 contains 16 residues. V was shortened by 6 bases and J by 0 bases, with 14 bases between the two germline ends.